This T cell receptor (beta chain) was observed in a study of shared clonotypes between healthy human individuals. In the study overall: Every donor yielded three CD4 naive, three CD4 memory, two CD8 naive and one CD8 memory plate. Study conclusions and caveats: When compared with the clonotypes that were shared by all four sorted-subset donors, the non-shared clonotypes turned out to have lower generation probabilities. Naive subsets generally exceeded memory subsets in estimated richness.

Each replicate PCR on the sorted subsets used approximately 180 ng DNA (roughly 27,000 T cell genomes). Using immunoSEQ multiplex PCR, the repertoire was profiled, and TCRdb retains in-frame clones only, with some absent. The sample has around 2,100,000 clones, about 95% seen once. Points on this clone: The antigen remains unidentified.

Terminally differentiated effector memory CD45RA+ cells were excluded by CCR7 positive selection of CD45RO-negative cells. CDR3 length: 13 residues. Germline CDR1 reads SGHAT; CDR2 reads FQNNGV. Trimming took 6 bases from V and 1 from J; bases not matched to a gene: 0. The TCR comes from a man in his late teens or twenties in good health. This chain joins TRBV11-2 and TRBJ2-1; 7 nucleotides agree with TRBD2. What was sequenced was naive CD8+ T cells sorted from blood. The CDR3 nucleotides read TGTGCCAGCAGGGGGGGGTCCTACAATGAGCAGTTCTTC. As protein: CASRGGSYNEQFF. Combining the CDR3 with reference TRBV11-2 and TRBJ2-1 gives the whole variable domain EAGVAQSPRYKIIEKRQSVAFWCNPISGHATLYWYQQILGQGPKLLIQFQNNGVVDDSQLPKDRFSAERLKGVDSTLKIQPAKLEDSAVYLCASRGGSYNEQFFGPGTRLTVL.